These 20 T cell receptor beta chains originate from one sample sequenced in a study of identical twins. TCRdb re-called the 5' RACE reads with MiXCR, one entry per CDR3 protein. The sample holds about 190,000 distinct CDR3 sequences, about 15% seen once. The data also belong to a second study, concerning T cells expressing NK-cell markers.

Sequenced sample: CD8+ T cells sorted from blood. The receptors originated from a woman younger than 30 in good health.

The chain's CDR3 is CASSQDLFGTVQETQYF. The CDR3 DNA sequence: TGTGCCAGCAGCCAAGATCTGTTCGGGACAGTCCAAGAGACCCAGTACTTC. J is TRBJ2-5 and V is TRBV14; 7 nucleotides agree with TRBD1. V dropped 0 bases and J dropped 1; count of bases not matched to a gene: 8. CDR3 length: 17 residues. Per germline, CDR1 SGHDN and CDR2 FVKESK.

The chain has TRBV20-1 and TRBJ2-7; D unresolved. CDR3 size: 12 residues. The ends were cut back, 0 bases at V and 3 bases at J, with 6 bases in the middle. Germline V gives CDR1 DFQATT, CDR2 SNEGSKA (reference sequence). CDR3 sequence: CSARESGYEQYF. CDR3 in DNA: TGCAGTGCTAGAGAATCGGGCTACGAGCAGTACTTC.

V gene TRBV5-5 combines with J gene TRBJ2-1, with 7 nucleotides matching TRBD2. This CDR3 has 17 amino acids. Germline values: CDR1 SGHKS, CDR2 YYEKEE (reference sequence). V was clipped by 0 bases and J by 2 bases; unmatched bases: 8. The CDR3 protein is CASSLDRLAVPYNEQFF. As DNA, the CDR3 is TGTGCCAGCAGCTTGGACCGGCTAGCGGTTCCCTACAATGAGCAGTTCTTC.

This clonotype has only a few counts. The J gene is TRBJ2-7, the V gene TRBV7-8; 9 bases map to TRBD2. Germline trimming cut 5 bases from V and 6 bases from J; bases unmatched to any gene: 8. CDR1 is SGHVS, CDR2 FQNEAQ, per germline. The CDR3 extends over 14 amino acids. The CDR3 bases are TGTGCCAGCAGCACCGGGACTAGCATTCGCGAGCAGTACTTC. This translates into CASSTGTSIREQYF.

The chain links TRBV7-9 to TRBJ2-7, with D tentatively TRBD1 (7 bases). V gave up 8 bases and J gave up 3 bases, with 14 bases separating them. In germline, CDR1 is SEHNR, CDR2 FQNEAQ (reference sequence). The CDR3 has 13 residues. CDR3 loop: CASAAGGLYEQYF. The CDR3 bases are TGTGCCAGCGCGGCAGGGGGACTCTACGAGCAGTACTTC.

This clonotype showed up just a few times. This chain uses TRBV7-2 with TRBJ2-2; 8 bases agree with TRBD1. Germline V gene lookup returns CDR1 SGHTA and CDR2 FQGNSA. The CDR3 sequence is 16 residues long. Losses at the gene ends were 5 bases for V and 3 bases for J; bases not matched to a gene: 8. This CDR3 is CASSVPGGTDTGELFF. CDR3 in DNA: TGTGCCAGCAGCGTACCAGGGGGCACGGACACCGGGGAGCTGTTTTTT.

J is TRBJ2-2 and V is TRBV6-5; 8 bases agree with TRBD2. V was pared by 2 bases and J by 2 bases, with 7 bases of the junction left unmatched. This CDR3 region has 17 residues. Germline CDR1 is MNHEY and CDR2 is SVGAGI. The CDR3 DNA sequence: TGTGCCAGCAGTTACCCCCCGGGAGGGGAAAACACCGGGGAGCTGTTTTTT. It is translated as CASSYPPGGENTGELFF.

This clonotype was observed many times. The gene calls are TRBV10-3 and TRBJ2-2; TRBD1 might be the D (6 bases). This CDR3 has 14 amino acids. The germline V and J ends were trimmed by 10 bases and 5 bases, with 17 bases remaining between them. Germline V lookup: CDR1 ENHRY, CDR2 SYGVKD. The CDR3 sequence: CATDWWTETGELFF. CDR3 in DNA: TGTGCCACCGACTGGTGGACAGAAACCGGGGAGCTGTTTTTT.

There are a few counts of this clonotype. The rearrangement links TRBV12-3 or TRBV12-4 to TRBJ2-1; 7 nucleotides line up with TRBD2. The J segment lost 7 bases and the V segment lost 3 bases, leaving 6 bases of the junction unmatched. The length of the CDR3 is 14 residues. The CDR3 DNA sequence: TGTGCCAGCAGTTTGGGAGGGAGGTTGAATGAGCAGTTCTTC. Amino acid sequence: CASSLGGRLNEQFF.

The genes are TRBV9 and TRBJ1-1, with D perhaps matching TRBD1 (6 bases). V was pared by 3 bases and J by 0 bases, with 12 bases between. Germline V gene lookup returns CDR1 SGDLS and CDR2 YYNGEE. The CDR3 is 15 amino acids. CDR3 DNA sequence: TGTGCCAGCAGCGCCCCCGGACAGCTGAACACTGAAGCTTTCTTT. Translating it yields CASSAPGQLNTEAFF.

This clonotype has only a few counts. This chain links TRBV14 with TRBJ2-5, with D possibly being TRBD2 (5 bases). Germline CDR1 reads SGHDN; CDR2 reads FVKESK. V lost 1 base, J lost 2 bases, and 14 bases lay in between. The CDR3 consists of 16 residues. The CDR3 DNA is TGTGCCAGCAGCCAAGGAGGGCAGAGAGTACAAGAGACCCAGTACTTC. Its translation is CASSQGGQRVQETQYF.

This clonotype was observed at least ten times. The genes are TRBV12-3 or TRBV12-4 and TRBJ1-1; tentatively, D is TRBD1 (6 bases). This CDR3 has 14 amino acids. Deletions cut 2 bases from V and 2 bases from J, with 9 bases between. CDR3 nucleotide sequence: TGTGCCAGCAGTTTATTCAGGGGAAACACTGAAGCTTTCTTT. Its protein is CASSLFRGNTEAFF.

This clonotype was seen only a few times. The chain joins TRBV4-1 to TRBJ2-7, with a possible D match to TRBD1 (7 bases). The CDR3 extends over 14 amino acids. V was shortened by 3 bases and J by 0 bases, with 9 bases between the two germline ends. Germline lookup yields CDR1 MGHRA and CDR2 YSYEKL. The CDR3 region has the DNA TGCGCCAGCAGCCAGCGGGACAGCTCCTACGAGCAGTACTTC. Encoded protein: CASSQRDSSYEQYF.

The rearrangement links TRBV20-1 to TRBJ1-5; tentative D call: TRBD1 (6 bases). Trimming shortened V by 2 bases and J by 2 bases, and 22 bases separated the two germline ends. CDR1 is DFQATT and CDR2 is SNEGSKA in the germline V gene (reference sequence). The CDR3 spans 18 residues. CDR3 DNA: TGCAGTGCTAGAACCCAATATTCAGGGACACATGGCAATCAGCCCCAGCATTTT. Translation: CSARTQYSGTHGNQPQHF.

The CDR3 is CASSFLGNEQFF. The CDR3 DNA is TGTGCCAGCAGTTTTTTGGGTAATGAGCAGTTCTTC. V is TRBV12-3 or TRBV12-4 and J is TRBJ2-1, with D unclear. The CDR3 runs to 12 residues. V was clipped by 3 bases and J by 7 bases, with 7 bases between them.

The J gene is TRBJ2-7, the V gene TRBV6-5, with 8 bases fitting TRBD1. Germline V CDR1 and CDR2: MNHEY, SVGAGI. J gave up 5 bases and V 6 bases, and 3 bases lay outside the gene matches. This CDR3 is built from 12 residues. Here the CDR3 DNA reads TGTGCCAGCAGGGACAGGGCTAACGAGCAGTACTTC. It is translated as CASRDRANEQYF.

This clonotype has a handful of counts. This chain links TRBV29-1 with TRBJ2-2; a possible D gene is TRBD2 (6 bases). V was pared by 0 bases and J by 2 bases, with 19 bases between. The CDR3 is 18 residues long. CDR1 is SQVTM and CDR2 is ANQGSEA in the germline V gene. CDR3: CSVEEAPSAATNTGELFF. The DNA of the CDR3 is TGCAGCGTTGAAGAGGCCCCTAGCGCGGCAACAAACACCGGGGAGCTGTTTTTT.

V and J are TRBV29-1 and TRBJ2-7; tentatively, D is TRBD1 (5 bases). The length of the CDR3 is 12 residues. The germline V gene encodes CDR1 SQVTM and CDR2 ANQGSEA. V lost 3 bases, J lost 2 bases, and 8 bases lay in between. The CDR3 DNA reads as TGCAGCGTTGAGATCAGGGCCTACGAGCAGTACTTC. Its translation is CSVEIRAYEQYF.

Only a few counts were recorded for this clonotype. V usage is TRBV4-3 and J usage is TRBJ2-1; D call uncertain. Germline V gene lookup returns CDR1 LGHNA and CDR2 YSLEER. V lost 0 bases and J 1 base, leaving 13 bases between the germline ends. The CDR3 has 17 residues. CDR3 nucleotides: TGCGCCAGCAGCCAAGATCCTTTATTGAGTTCCTACAATGAGCAGTTCTTC. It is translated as CASSQDPLLSSYNEQFF.

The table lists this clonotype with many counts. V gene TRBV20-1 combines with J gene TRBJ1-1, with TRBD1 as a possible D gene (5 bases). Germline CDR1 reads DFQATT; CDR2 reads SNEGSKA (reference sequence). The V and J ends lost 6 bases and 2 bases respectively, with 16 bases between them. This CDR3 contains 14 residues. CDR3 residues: CSAGASMINTEAFF. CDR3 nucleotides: TGCAGTGCCGGGGCTTCTATGATAAACACTGAAGCTTTCTTT.